One sample yielded the 31 T cell receptor beta chains listed below, sequenced in a study of response to subunit inactivated influenza vaccine. TCRdb fed the RT-PCR reads into MiXCR, producing one record per CDR3 protein. This table has roughly 170,000 distinct CDR3 sequences, about 9% appearing once. Here the sequenced sample was non-naive T cells sorted from PBMCs, taken on the day of vaccination. Receptors were obtained from a man between 45 and 60 years old who received an inactivated influenza vaccine.

V usage is TRBV5-8 and J usage is TRBJ2-5; possible D gene TRBD1, 5 bases. The V gene lost 3 bases and the J gene lost 2 bases, with 17 bases spanning the gap. Germline CDR1 reads SGHTS; CDR2 reads YDEGEE. The CDR3 runs to 16 residues. The CDR3 DNA sequence: TGTGCCAGCAGCTCGAGGCAACTTGGACAACAAGAGACCCAGTACTTC. Translating gives CASSSRQLGQQETQYF.

A few counts support this clonotype. The chain is built from TRBV5-4 and TRBJ2-5; 12 bases agree with TRBD1. The ends lost 3 bases at V and 4 bases at J; junction bases unmatched: 4. Germline V gives CDR1 SGHNT, CDR2 YYREEE (reference sequence). The CDR3 consists of 15 residues. The CDR3 protein is CASSYGTGGRETQYF. CDR3 in DNA: TGTGCCAGCAGCTACGGGACAGGGGGCAGAGAGACCCAGTACTTC.

This chain joins TRBV28 and TRBJ2-7; 7 nucleotides line up with TRBD2. CDR3 length: 15 amino acids. V shed 7 bases, J shed 0 bases, and the junction held 9 bases outside the gene matches. Germline CDR1 and CDR2: MDHEN and SYDVKM. In DNA form, the CDR3 reads TGTGCCAGCACCGAACCTAGCGGAAGCTCCTACGAGCAGTACTTC. It encodes CASTEPSGSSYEQYF.

As concerns this clonotype: A read error is possible here, since a much larger clone lies one base away. V gene TRBV20-1 combines with J gene TRBJ2-1; no clear D gene. Germline CDR1 and CDR2: DFQATT and SNEGSKA (reference sequence). This CDR3 is built from 12 residues. CDR3 sequence: CSGEAPMNVQFF. CDR3 DNA: TGCAGTGGAGAGGCCCCGATGAATGTGCAGTTCTTC.

This clonotype has only a few counts. The conserved final phenylalanine or tryptophan is absent from the CDR3, which likely points to a read error. The DNA is left out, because the CDR3 cannot be placed on it with certainty; the CDR3 is given as TCRdb lists it. The rearrangement joins TRBV21-1 to TRBJ2-7; TRBD1 is taken as the D call from the table, unchecked against the DNA. TRBV21-1 is a pseudogene locus. The CDR3 comprises 9 residues, both ends counted. The CDR3 sequence is CASSEQGAL.

The genes are TRBV6-5 and TRBJ2-5; a possible D gene is TRBD2 (5 bases). Germline V gene data show CDR1 as MNHEY and CDR2 as SVGAGI. The CDR3 is 16 residues long. Trimming removed 2 bases at V and 1 base at J, with 14 bases between. CDR3 sequence reads: CASSYGGPRGQETQYF. DNA of the CDR3: TGTGCCAGCAGTTACGGTGGGCCCCGGGGCCAAGAGACCCAGTACTTC.

This clonotype was seen only a few times. The chain carries TRBV29-1 and TRBJ2-7, with no clear D. This CDR3 is 10 amino acids long. V lost 4 bases to trimming and J lost 4 bases, with 5 bases between them. CDR1 and CDR2 from the germline V gene are SQVTM and ANQGSEA. In DNA, the CDR3 is TGCAGCGTTGTTGGATACGAGCAGTACTTC. This gives the protein CSVVGYEQYF.

This clonotype was detected only a few times. The chain joins TRBV5-1 to TRBJ1-1; 7 bases are shared with TRBD1. The germline CDR1 and CDR2 sequences are SGHRS and YFSETQ. This CDR3 comprises 14 residues. Germline trimming cut 7 bases from V and 4 bases from J; bases unmatched to any gene: 10. CDR3 amino acids: CASYRQGGSTEAFF. The CDR3 region has the DNA TGCGCCAGCTATAGACAGGGCGGGAGCACTGAAGCTTTCTTT.

This chain connects TRBV18 to TRBJ2-7; TRBD1 matches at 7 bases. Per the germline V gene, CDR1 is KGHSH and CDR2 is LQKENI. This CDR3 region has 14 residues. Trimming took 1 base from V and 0 from J; bases not matched to a gene: 0. The CDR3 sequence is CASSPRDSSYEQYF. The CDR3 DNA follows: TGTGCCAGCTCACCACGGGACAGCTCCTACGAGCAGTACTTC.

The sample holds many counts of this clonotype. V usage is TRBV12-3 or TRBV12-4 and J usage is TRBJ2-7; D is undetermined. This CDR3 contains 12 residues. Trimming removed 2 bases from V and 3 bases from J, with 5 bases in between. The CDR3 here is CASSLLDYEQYF. The CDR3 DNA follows: TGTGCCAGCAGTTTATTGGACTACGAGCAGTACTTC.

V usage is TRBV7-9 and J usage is TRBJ1-5; D is uncertain. The CDR3 runs to 13 residues. Looked up from germline, CDR1 is SEHNR and CDR2 is FQNEAQ (reference sequence). Trimming left V 0 bases short and J 9 bases short, with 9 bases between. The CDR3 nucleotides read TGTGCCAGCAGCTTAGCGGAAACCGCGCCCCAGCATTTT. It specifies CASSLAETAPQHF.

This clonotype occurred a few times. The chain is built from TRBV2 and TRBJ2-3; 9 bases map to TRBD1. Germline values: CDR1 SNHLY, CDR2 FYNNEI. This CDR3 contains 14 residues. J was trimmed by 6 bases and V by 6 bases; bases with no gene match: 7. CDR3 protein: CASSPDRGTDTQYF. The CDR3 bases are TGTGCCAGCAGCCCGGACAGGGGAACGGATACGCAGTATTTT.

This clonotype was recorded a few times. This sequence joins TRBV28 and TRBJ1-1; no clear D gene. The length of the CDR3 is 15 residues. The V end lost 3 bases, the J end lost 3 bases, and 14 bases lay between the germline ends. Germline V CDR1 and CDR2: MDHEN, SYDVKM. The CDR3 DNA is TGTGCCAGCAGTTTCCCCCACGGTAGACACACTGAAGCTTTCTTT. This sequence encodes CASSFPHGRHTEAFF.

The chain is built from TRBV20-1 and TRBJ1-1; the D is unclear. The CDR3 length is 14 residues. V was clipped by 3 bases and J by 2 bases, with 13 bases between them. Germline V gives CDR1 DFQATT, CDR2 SNEGSKA (reference sequence). The CDR3 region has the DNA TGCAGTGCTAGGGTGGCACTTTCAAACACTGAAGCTTTCTTT. Its translation: CSARVALSNTEAFF.

This rearrangement joins TRBV7-9 to TRBJ2-1, with 10 bases matching TRBD2. Germline V CDR1 and CDR2: SEHNR, FQNEAQ (reference sequence). Trimming removed 6 bases from V and 3 bases from J; junction bases left unmatched: 2. This CDR3 contains 14 residues. The CDR3 DNA sequence: TGTGCCAGCAGTCCTAGCGGGAGCTACAATGAGCAGTTCTTC. Its translation is CASSPSGSYNEQFF.

This clonotype appeared a few times. This sequence joins TRBV4-2 and TRBJ2-7; TRBD2 matches at 14 bases. The CDR3 totals 21 residues. Germline CDR1 and CDR2: LGHNA and YNFKEQ. Germline trimming cut 4 bases from V and 0 bases from J; bases unmatched to any gene: 17. The CDR3 bases are TGTGCCAGCAGCCGTAATCCCGGGACTAGCGGGGGCCGCGCGAGCTCCTACGAGCAGTACTTC. Translated: CASSRNPGTSGGRASSYEQYF.

The table lists this clonotype with many counts. The chain combines TRBV12-3 or TRBV12-4 with TRBJ2-1; unclear D gene. Deletions cut 10 bases from V and 7 bases from J, with 11 bases between. The CDR3 has 11 residues. CDR3 in DNA: TGTGCCACTGCTTCGTTGAATGAGCAGTTCTTC. Its protein product is CATASLNEQFF.

This clonotype was observed at least ten times. The rearrangement links TRBV5-6 to TRBJ2-2; D perhaps matches TRBD1 (6 bases). This CDR3 has 15 amino acids. Trimming took 4 bases from V and 4 from J, leaving 14 bases between them. Germline assignment: CDR1 SGHDT and CDR2 YYEEEE. The CDR3 loop is CASSPFLGGTGELFF. CDR3 in DNA: TGTGCCAGCAGCCCATTTTTAGGGGGCACCGGGGAGCTGTTTTTT.

The sample holds a few counts of this clonotype. This chain connects TRBV18 to TRBJ2-7, with TRBD1 as a possible D gene (6 bases). Germline CDR1 KGHSH, CDR2 LQKENI. This CDR3 is 15 amino acids long. The germline V and J ends were trimmed by 0 bases and 5 bases, with 14 bases remaining between them. The CDR3 region has the DNA TGTGCCAGCTCACCACCCGCAGGGGCTTTACACGAGCAGTACTTC. Translated, it gives CASSPPAGALHEQYF. Full variable domain (remainder filled in from reference TRBV18 and TRBJ2-7): NAGVMQNPRHLVRRRGQEARLRCSPMKGHSHVYWYRQLPEEGLKFMVYLQKENIIDESGMPKERFSAEFPKEGPSILRIQQVVRGDSAAYFCASSPPAGALHEQYFGPGTRLTVT.

J is TRBJ2-5 and V is TRBV11-2; 13 bases match TRBD2. Germline-derived CDR1 and CDR2 are SGHAT and FQNNGV. The CDR3 loop spans 18 amino acids. V trimming: 4 bases; J trimming: 3 bases; junction bases outside the gene matches: 11. The CDR3 DNA follows: TGTGCCAGCAGCTGGAGGTTCAAGACTAGCGGGGGGAAAGAGACCCAGTACTTC. Protein sequence: CASSWRFKTSGGKETQYF.

The chain links TRBV7-2 to TRBJ2-1; 9 nucleotides match TRBD2. The V gene's germline CDR1 is SGHTA and CDR2 FQGNSA. This CDR3 comprises 15 residues. V shed 5 bases, J shed 8 bases, and the junction held 10 bases outside the gene matches. The CDR3 sequence: CASSRLAGPSDEQFF. DNA for the CDR3: TGTGCCAGCAGCCGTCTAGCGGGACCCAGCGATGAGCAGTTCTTC.

This chain uses TRBV18 with TRBJ2-1; maybe TRBD2 (6 bases). V lost 4 bases, J lost 6 bases, and 10 bases lay in between. Germline V gene data show CDR1 as KGHSH and CDR2 as LQKENI. This CDR3 region has 13 residues. The CDR3 reads CASSLTEGNEQFF. CDR3 bases: TGTGCCAGCTCACTCACGGAGGGCAATGAGCAGTTCTTC.

This clonotype was recorded a few times. The chain's CDR3 is CASRTGPPSSSYNEQFF. The CDR3 region has the DNA TGTGCCAGCAGAACGGGACCTCCTTCGAGCTCCTACAATGAGCAGTTCTTC. The chain links TRBV28 to TRBJ2-1; the D gene could be TRBD1 or TRBD2 (5 bases each). The CDR3 runs 17 residues. Trimming pared 6 bases from V and 0 bases from J, leaving 18 bases between. Per germline, CDR1 MDHEN and CDR2 SYDVKM.

At least ten counts were recorded for this clonotype. J is TRBJ2-1 and V is TRBV6-5; weak D call: TRBD2 (6 bases). V gave up 0 bases and J gave up 1 base, with 13 bases separating them. Germline lookup yields CDR1 MNHEY and CDR2 SVGAGI. This CDR3 comprises 17 residues. CDR3 protein: CASSYSISSVSYNEQFF. The CDR3 DNA reads as TGTGCCAGCAGTTACTCGATATCTAGCGTTTCCTACAATGAGCAGTTCTTC.

The chain recombines TRBV5-5 with TRBJ1-1; 12 bases map to TRBD1. This CDR3 has 14 amino acids. The germline V gene has CDR1 SGHKS and CDR2 YYEKEE (reference sequence). J was trimmed by 3 bases and V by 3 bases; bases with no gene match: 0. In nucleotides, the CDR3 is TGTGCCAGCAGCTGGGACAGGGGGCACACTGAAGCTTTCTTT. Protein product: CASSWDRGHTEAFF.

This clonotype was observed a few times. This chain joins TRBV21-1 and TRBJ2-1. TRBV21-1 is termed a pseudogene. The CDR3 covers 15 residues. CDR3: CASSKLPEVYNEQFF. CDR3 DNA sequence: TGTGCCAGCAGCAAACTACCGGAGGTCTACAATGAGCAGTTCTTC.

The chain combines TRBV10-3 with TRBJ2-6, with a possible D match to TRBD1 (8 bases). Trimming left V 4 bases short and J 0 bases short, with 22 bases between. The CDR3 spans 20 residues. The germline V gene encodes CDR1 ENHRY and CDR2 SYGVKD. CDR3 sequence (DNA): TGTGCCATCAGTGGGGCCGGACAGGGAGGGATGGTCTCTGGGGCCAACGTCCTGACTTTC. Protein: CAISGAGQGGMVSGANVLTF.

With regard to this clonotype: A read error may account for a junction end that differs from germline. This rearrangement joins TRBV7-7 to TRBJ2-2; D is possibly TRBD2 (6 bases). The CDR3 extends over 17 amino acids. Looked up from germline, CDR1 is SSHAT and CDR2 is FNYEAQ (reference sequence). The CDR3 reads CASINPLSAGYSRELFF. CDR3 sequence (DNA): TGTGCTAGCATCAATCCTCTCTCGGCGGGGTACTCCAGGGAGCTGTTTTTT.

This clonotype was detected a few times. The V call is TRBV4-3, the J call TRBJ2-3, with TRBD2 identical over 11 bases. The CDR3 extends over 20 amino acids. The germline gives CDR1 LGHNA, CDR2 YSLEER. After removal of 0 bases from V and 0 bases from J, the junction contained 11 bases not matched to a gene. As DNA, the CDR3 is TGCGCCAGCAGCCAAGATCTAAGACTAGCGGGGAGATCAAGCACAGATACGCAGTATTTT. Amino acids: CASSQDLRLAGRSSTDTQYF.

This clonotype turned up a few times. This rearrangement joins TRBV7-9 to TRBJ2-1; D is possibly TRBD2 (6 bases). From germline, CDR1 is SEHNR and CDR2 FQNEAQ (reference sequence). The CDR3 contains 17 residues. Trimming cost V 5 bases and J 0 bases, with 17 bases left between them. CDR3 loop: CASSPILAEFSYNEQFF. The DNA for the CDR3 is TGTGCCAGCAGCCCTATATTAGCGGAGTTCTCCTACAATGAGCAGTTCTTC.

This clonotype has just a few counts. This sequence joins TRBV24-1 and TRBJ2-1; tentatively, D is TRBD1 (6 bases). CDR3 length equals 14 residues. Trimming stripped 6 bases from V and 6 bases from J, with 14 bases between. CDR1 and CDR2 (germline): KGHDR, SFDVKD. Here the CDR3 DNA reads TGTGCCACCAGTACCCTGGGGGCCCCCAATGAGCAGTTCTTC. This codes for CATSTLGAPNEQFF.